This entry lists 30 T cell receptor beta chains sequenced from one sample in a study of T cell clonality in common variable immunodeficiency. Study-wide results and limits: In common variable immunodeficiency, TCR beta chains reportedly carried fewer deletions and N-nucleotide insertions.

These receptors lack a known antigen. The table came from immunoSEQ multiplex PCR; TCRdb's copy has only in-frame clones and leaves some out. The sample presents over 20,000 clones, none singletons. The sample comprised peripheral blood mononuclear cells. The receptors originated from a human donor with common variable immunodeficiency.

On this clone itself: The sequenced fragment ends 3 residues before the CDR3 boundary, so the rest is inferred from the germline J gene. The V and J genes are TRBV7-3 and TRBJ2-2; 7 bases align to TRBD1. CDR3 length: 14 amino acids. Germline lookup yields CDR1 SGHTA and CDR2 FQGTGA. Germline trimming cut 6 bases from V and 2 bases from J; bases unmatched to any gene: 3. This CDR3 reads CASSRQGNTGELFF. The sequenced CDR3 bases are TGTGCCAGCAGTCGACAGGGAAACACCGGGGAG. Full variable domain (outside the CDR3, taken from reference TRBV7-3 and TRBJ2-2): GAGVSQTPSNKVTEKGKYVELRCDPISGHTALYWYRQSLGQGPEFLIYFQGTGAADDSGLPNDRFFAVRPEGSVSTLKIQRTERGDSAVYLCASSRQGNTGELFFGEGSRLTVL.

This clone has a handful of counts. Coverage ceases 3 residues before the CDR3 finishes, and the germline J gene fills in the end. The V gene is TRBV2, the J gene TRBJ2-7, with unresolved D. V lost 3 bases and J 4 bases, leaving 4 bases between the germline ends. The CDR3 contains 11 residues. Per the germline V gene, CDR1 is SNHLY and CDR2 is FYNNEI. The part of the CDR3 DNA that was read is TGTGCCAGCAGTGACTATTACGAG. It codes for CASSDYYE. The full CDR3 is CASSDYYEQYF.

With regard to this clone: The CDR3 extends 3 residues past the end of the read, so its final part is completed from the germline J gene. The chain recombines TRBV6-1 with TRBJ2-7; 7 bases are a match to TRBD1. The CDR3 spans 18 residues. J was trimmed by 4 bases and V by 2 bases; bases with no gene match: 17. Germline CDR1 reads MNHNS; CDR2 reads SASEGT. The DNA read from the CDR3 is TGTGCCAGCAGTGAATGGGTGGAAACAGGGGTGTCGAGTTACGAG. Protein: CASSEWVETGVSSYE. Given in full, the CDR3 is CASSEWVETGVSSYEQYF.

As for this clone: The sequence runs out 3 residues before the end of the CDR3; the remainder is reconstructed from the germline J gene. V is TRBV5-1 and J is TRBJ2-1; 7 bases fit TRBD1. J lost 2 bases, V lost 0 bases, and 2 bases had no gene match. Looked up from germline, CDR1 is SGHRS and CDR2 is YFSETQ. CDR3 length equals 15 residues. The CDR3 is CASSLEGAPYNEQFF. The CDR3 bases that were read are TGCGCCAGCAGCTTGGAGGGGGCCCCCTACAATGAG.

This clone was seen more than once but under ten times. The read halts 3 residues ahead of the CDR3 end, with the missing end drawn from the germline J gene. This chain uses TRBV7-9 with TRBJ2-2, with 11 positions matching TRBD2. V was clipped by 4 bases and J by 4 bases; unmatched bases: 2. CDR3 length: 15 amino acids. Per the germline V gene, CDR1 is SEHNR and CDR2 is FQNEAQ (reference sequence). CDR3 amino acids: CASSSSGRTTGELFF. The sequenced CDR3 bases are TGTGCCAGCAGCTCTAGCGGGAGGACCACCGGGGAG.

On this clone itself: The CDR3 end lies 3 residues beyond the end of the read and is filled in from the germline J gene. The chain carries TRBV5-1 and TRBJ2-7; 7 bases are a match to TRBD1. Per germline, CDR1 SGHRS and CDR2 YFSETQ. CDR3 length: 15 amino acids. V was clipped by 0 bases and J by 6 bases; unmatched bases: 9. Here the CDR3 reads CASSLGNRGFLEQYF. Partial CDR3 DNA: TGCGCCAGCAGCTTGGGCAACAGGGGTTTCCTCGAG. The variable domain in full, with the rest retrieved from reference TRBV5-1 and TRBJ2-7, is KAGVTQTPRYLIKTRGQQVTLSCSPISGHRSVSWYQQTPGQGLQFLFEYFSETQRNKGNFPGRFSGRQFSNSRSEMNVSTLELGDSALYLCASSLGNRGFLEQYFGPGTRLTVT.

This clone has ten or more counts. Read coverage stops 3 residues before the CDR3 terminus; the germline J gene supplies the remainder. The chain carries TRBV30 and TRBJ2-1, with a tentative D call TRBD1 (5 bases). The germline V and J ends were trimmed by 2 bases and 8 bases, with 7 bases remaining between them. The CDR3 is 11 amino acids. CDR1 and CDR2 (germline): GTSNPN, SVGIG (reference sequence). The CDR3 sequence is CAWSQGYEQFF. The DNA read from the CDR3 is TGTGCCTGGAGTCAGGGCTATGAG.

There are many counts of this clone. Read coverage stops 3 residues before the CDR3 terminus; the germline J gene supplies the remainder. V usage is TRBV4-1 and J usage is TRBJ2-5; TRBD2 aligns across 9 bases. Looked up from germline, CDR1 is MGHRA and CDR2 is YSYEKL. The V and J ends lost 4 bases and 4 bases, in that order; junction bases with no gene match: 7. This CDR3 is built from 15 residues. The CDR3 bases that were read are TGCGCCAGCAGCCCCGCGGGAGGGCCTCGAGAGACC. Amino acids: CASSPAGGPRET. The CDR3 in full is CASSPAGGPRETQYF.

This clone was recorded at least ten times. With the read ending 3 residues before the CDR3 end, the germline J gene is used to fill in that end. Other nucleotide sequences in the sample specify the same CDR3. This sequence joins TRBV18 and TRBJ1-2; perhaps TRBD1 as D (6 bases). CDR1 KGHSH and CDR2 LQKENI come from the germline V gene. V was clipped by 2 bases and J by 5 bases, with 6 bases between them. This CDR3 spans 12 amino acids. CDR3 DNA (partial): TGTGCCAGCTCACCAACAGGGTATGGC. Amino acids: CASSPTGYG. The whole CDR3 reads CASSPTGYGYTF.

A few counts support this clone. The CDR3 end lies 3 residues beyond the end of the read and is filled in from the germline J gene. The V and J genes are TRBV7-9 and TRBJ1-6, with a weak D call TRBD1 (6 bases). Germline loops: CDR1 SEHNR, CDR2 FQNEAQ (reference sequence). The CDR3 is made up of 15 amino acids. The ends were cut back, 5 bases at V and 7 bases at J, with 15 bases in the middle. The CDR3 spells CASSINGGGNSPLHF. The CDR3 bases that were read are TGTGCCAGCAGCATTAATGGGGGCGGGAATTCACCC.

There are a few counts of this clone. The read ends 3 residues before the CDR3 terminus; that terminus is restored from the germline J gene. The chain is built from TRBV20-1 and TRBJ2-1; D is unclear. Trimming left V 6 bases short and J 3 bases short, with 6 bases between. Germline lookup yields CDR1 DFQATT and CDR2 SNEGSKA (reference sequence). This CDR3 contains 11 residues. Incomplete CDR3 DNA: TGCAGTGCGCCAGACTACAATGAG. Its translation is CSAPDYNE. The CDR3 in full is CSAPDYNEQFF.

In regard to this clone: Read data end 3 residues before the CDR3 end; the end is taken from the germline J gene. This chain joins TRBV7-3 and TRBJ2-1, with 9 nucleotides matching TRBD2. Germline lookup yields CDR1 SGHTA and CDR2 FQGTGA. The J segment lost 6 bases and the V segment lost 6 bases, leaving 6 bases of the junction unmatched. This CDR3 contains 14 residues. The CDR3 sequence is CASSPGGRANEQFF. The sequenced CDR3 bases are TGTGCCAGCAGTCCAGGCGGGAGGGCCAATGAG. Variable domain in full (rest from reference TRBV7-3 and TRBJ2-1): GAGVSQTPSNKVTEKGKYVELRCDPISGHTALYWYRQSLGQGPEFLIYFQGTGAADDSGLPNDRFFAVRPEGSVSTLKIQRTERGDSAVYLCASSPGGRANEQFFGPGTRLTVL.

There are a few counts of this clone. Coverage ceases 3 residues before the CDR3 finishes, and the germline J gene fills in the end. V and J are TRBV18 and TRBJ2-7; tentative D call: TRBD1 (5 bases). The CDR3 contains 18 residues. Trimming removed 0 bases at V and 3 bases at J, with 21 bases between. Germline assignment: CDR1 KGHSH and CDR2 LQKENI. The CDR3 protein is CASSPPEIGRGQGYEQYF. The part of the CDR3 DNA that was read is TGTGCCAGCTCACCACCGGAGATTGGGCGCGGACAAGGCTACGAG.

This clone was seen more than once but under ten times. The CDR3 is cut off 3 residues early in the read; its end comes from the germline J gene. The chain has TRBV18 and TRBJ2-3, with TRBD2 matching over 12 bases. Looked up from germline, CDR1 is KGHSH and CDR2 is LQKENI. This CDR3 has 16 residues. V lost 2 bases, J lost 6 bases, and 6 bases stayed unmatched. The CDR3 sequence is CASSPRTSGVRDTQYF. The DNA read from the CDR3 is TGTGCCAGCTCACCAAGGACTAGCGGGGTGCGGGATACG.

This clone appeared many times. The CDR3 is cut off 3 residues early in the read; its end comes from the germline J gene. The J gene is TRBJ2-3, the V gene TRBV30; the match to TRBD2 covers 10 bases. Germline V lookup: CDR1 GTSNPN, CDR2 SVGIG (reference sequence). This CDR3 is built from 15 residues. Unmatched junction bases numbered 6, after V lost 0 bases and J lost 6 bases. The part of the CDR3 DNA that was read is TGTGCCTGGAGTGTCTCTAGCGGGAGACGTGATACG. Translation gives CAWSVSSGRRDT. The whole CDR3 protein reads CAWSVSSGRRDTQYF.

A note on this clone: The missing CDR3 end, 3 residues past where the read stops, is filled in from the germline J gene. The chain has TRBV29-1 and TRBJ2-7, with TRBD1 matching over 8 bases. CDR1 and CDR2 (germline): SQVTM, ANQGSEA. With 4 bases clipped from V and 5 bases from J, the junction kept 4 bases outside the gene matches. This CDR3 has 12 residues. CDR3 DNA, as far as it was read: TGCAGCGTTGGGCAGGGGGCCAACGAG. This codes for CSVGQGANE. The full CDR3 protein reads CSVGQGANEQYF.

Points on this clone: The sequence runs out 3 residues before the end of the CDR3; the remainder is reconstructed from the germline J gene. The genes are TRBV5-1 and TRBJ2-3; 8 nucleotides match TRBD2. CDR1 is SGHRS, CDR2 YFSETQ, per germline. Trimming cost V 4 bases and J 3 bases; bases outside gene matches: 1. The CDR3 spans 13 residues. CDR3 bases read: TGCGCCAGCAGCCAGCGGGGGACAGATACG. As protein: CASSQRGTDT. The full CDR3 protein reads CASSQRGTDTQYF.

To note about this clone: The missing CDR3 end, 3 residues past where the read stops, is filled in from the germline J gene. This rearrangement joins TRBV6-1 to TRBJ2-1; D not certain. This CDR3 spans 15 amino acids. Germline CDR1 reads MNHNS; CDR2 reads SASEGT. Trimming stripped 4 bases from V and 2 bases from J, with 12 bases between. The CDR3 loop reads CASSVKQSTYNEQFF. The part of the CDR3 DNA that was read is TGTGCCAGCAGTGTAAAACAGTCTACCTACAATGAG.

This clone was counted between two and nine times. The DNA ends 3 residues before the CDR3 does, and the rest of the CDR3 is filled in from the germline J gene. The chain has TRBV6-2 or TRBV6-3 and TRBJ2-1; TRBD2 matches at 9 bases. The CDR3 is made up of 14 amino acids. V shed 6 bases, J shed 6 bases, and the junction held 6 bases outside the gene matches. Germline V CDR1 and CDR2: MNHEY, SVGEGT. Partial CDR3 DNA: TGTGCCAGCAGCCCCGGACTAGCGTCCAATGAG. Translating gives CASSPGLASNE. The whole CDR3 reads CASSPGLASNEQFF.

This clone was picked up a small number of times. The read stops 3 residues short of the end of the CDR3; the missing end is completed from the germline J gene. This chain joins TRBV2 and TRBJ1-1, with D possibly TRBD1 on 5 matching bases. Germline CDR1 is SNHLY and CDR2 is FYNNEI. CDR3 length: 11 amino acids. CDR3 bases read: TGTGCCAGCAGTGTATCAGGGCAA. Translation: CASSVSGQ. The complete CDR3 sequence is CASSVSGQAFF.

This clone came up a few times. The missing CDR3 end, 3 residues past where the read stops, is filled in from the germline J gene. The chain recombines TRBV2 with TRBJ1-5, with a tentative D call TRBD1 (5 bases). Germline-derived CDR1 and CDR2 are SNHLY and FYNNEI. The CDR3 extends over 15 amino acids. The V end was cut by 8 bases, the J end by 9 bases, with 23 bases between. CDR3 bases read: TGTGCCAGCGGAGGGGTGGGTGGCCCTAGTATGCCC. Encoded protein: CASGGVGGPSMP. The whole CDR3 sequence is CASGGVGGPSMPQHF.

As regards this clone: The read comes to an end 3 residues before the CDR3 does, leaving the germline J gene to fill in the end. The chain has TRBV5-1 and TRBJ2-2; D gene uncertain. V lost 4 bases, J lost 4 bases, and 8 bases lay in between. This CDR3 region has 13 residues. Germline lookup yields CDR1 SGHRS and CDR2 YFSETQ. The CDR3 sequence: CASSRLSTGELFF. The DNA read from the CDR3 is TGCGCCAGCAGCCGTCTAAGCACCGGGGAG.

This clone was observed many times. The CDR3 end falls 3 residues outside the read, so it is completed with the germline J gene. Within the sample, other DNA sequences also encode this same CDR3. J is TRBJ2-7 and V is TRBV18; D is undetermined. The CDR3 has 12 residues. V lost 6 bases and J lost 0, with 6 bases in between. CDR1 is KGHSH and CDR2 is LQKENI in the germline V gene. The DNA read from the CDR3 is TGTGCCAGCTCGCGGAGCTCCTACGAG. The encoded protein is CASSRSSYE. In full, the CDR3 is CASSRSSYEQYF. Supplemented by reference TRBV18 and TRBJ2-7, the full variable domain reads NAGVMQNPRHLVRRRGQEARLRCSPMKGHSHVYWYRQLPEEGLKFMVYLQKENIIDESGMPKERFSAEFPKEGPSILRIQQVVRGDSAAYFCASSRSSYEQYFGPGTRLTVT.

This clone was counted many times. The read gets to within 3 residues of the CDR3 end, and the germline J gene fills in the rest. The rearrangement links TRBV18 to TRBJ2-7, with 15 bases that match TRBD2. Trimming at V came to 5 bases and at J to 1 base, leaving 12 bases not matched to a gene. This CDR3 has 19 residues. The germline gives CDR1 KGHSH, CDR2 LQKENI. CDR3 amino acids: CASSVGTQGTSGRSYEQYF. The covered CDR3 bases are TGTGCCAGCTCAGTGGGGACGCAGGGGACTAGCGGGAGGTCCTACGAG.

This clone has more than one count but fewer than ten. The CDR3 end is not reached by the read, which stops 3 residues before it; the germline J gene fills it in. The gene calls are TRBV2 and TRBJ2-1, with D unresolved. Per the germline V gene, CDR1 is SNHLY and CDR2 is FYNNEI. The CDR3 length is 15 residues. Trimming removed 7 bases at V and 0 bases at J, with 13 bases between. This CDR3 is CASNLQPSSYNEQFF. The sequenced CDR3 bases are TGTGCCAGCAATCTACAGCCGAGCTCCTACAATGAG.

As regards this clone: The read terminates 3 residues before the CDR3 end, so the remaining end is supplied by the germline J gene. This chain links TRBV7-3 with TRBJ2-3, with D uncertain. V lost 5 bases, J lost 2 bases, and 8 bases lay in between. The CDR3 length is 13 residues. The germline V gene has CDR1 SGHTA and CDR2 FQGTGA. The CDR3 DNA, read in part, is TGTGCCAGCAGCCTGGGCCCCACAGATACG. Translating it yields CASSLGPTDT. The full CDR3 sequence reads CASSLGPTDTQYF.

In its sample, this clone was seen a few times. The read is 3 residues too short to cover the CDR3 end, so that end is filled in from the germline J gene. The chain links TRBV20-1 to TRBJ1-2; D ambiguous. Per germline, CDR1 DFQATT and CDR2 SNEGSKA (reference sequence). V lost 6 bases and J 6 bases, leaving 14 bases between the germline ends. The CDR3 contains 12 residues. Partial CDR3 DNA: TGCAGTGCGATCTACGCCGGGGATGGC. It is translated as CSAIYAGDG. The CDR3, in full, reads CSAIYAGDGYTF.

As for this clone: The read halts 3 residues ahead of the CDR3 end, with the missing end drawn from the germline J gene. This chain links TRBV5-3 with TRBJ2-7; D call uncertain. TRBV5-3 is designated an ORF whose function remains uncertain. The germline V and J ends were trimmed by 6 bases and 1 base, with 8 bases remaining between them. The CDR3 contains 12 residues. The DNA read from the CDR3 is TGTGCCAGAATCCCAGGTTCCTACGAG. Translated: CARIPGSYE. The full-length CDR3 reads as CARIPGSYEQYF.

There are many counts of this clone. The missing CDR3 end, 3 residues past where the read stops, is filled in from the germline J gene. The sample holds other DNA sequences that translate to the same CDR3. The rearrangement joins TRBV19 to TRBJ1-2; weak D call: TRBD1 (5 bases). V was trimmed by 4 bases and J by 6 bases, leaving 12 bases between them. Germline CDR1 LNHDA, CDR2 SQIVND (reference sequence). This CDR3 contains 13 residues. CDR3 DNA (partial): TGTGCCAGTAGTACTACTCAGGGAGATGGC. Translating it yields CASSTTQGDG. In full, the CDR3 reads CASSTTQGDGYTF.

There are many counts of this clone. The DNA ends 3 residues before the CDR3 does, and the rest of the CDR3 is filled in from the germline J gene. The chain carries TRBV7-8 and TRBJ2-1; 11 bases map to TRBD2. Germline lookup yields CDR1 SGHVS and CDR2 FQNEAQ. The CDR3 is 15 residues long. Germline trimming cut 5 bases from V and 6 bases from J; bases unmatched to any gene: 6. The DNA read from the CDR3 is TGTGCCAGCAGCGACCCTCTAGCGGGAGGCAATGAG. Protein product: CASSDPLAGGNE. The complete CDR3 protein is CASSDPLAGGNEQFF.